These 28 T cell receptor beta chains came from one sample sequenced in a study of blood T cell repertoires in COVID-19. The protocol was immunoSEQ multiplex PCR, while the TCRdb copy is restricted to in-frame clones and leaves out a portion. Altogether 120,000 to 150,000 clones are present, roughly 87% being singletons, with the ten largest covering 3.5% to 4.5%. Sequencing was carried out using PBMCs or T cells enriched from blood (not recorded which). These receptor sequences come from a woman in her thirties or forties who had been exposed to COVID-19.

The V and J genes are TRBV4-1 and TRBJ1-6; D is uncertain. V lost 4 bases and J 0 bases, leaving 10 bases between the germline ends. CDR1 is MGHRA, CDR2 YSYEKL, per germline. The CDR3 has 16 amino acids. CDR3 residues: CASSLGASSYNSPLHF. The DNA for the CDR3 is TGCGCCAGCAGCCTTGGAGCGAGCTCCTATAATTCACCCCTCCACTTT.

The chain combines TRBV14 with TRBJ2-6, with 7 bases matching TRBD1. Germline V gene lookup returns CDR1 SGHDN and CDR2 FVKESK. Trimming at V came to 0 bases and at J to 1 base, leaving 12 bases not matched to a gene. The CDR3 covers 20 residues. This CDR3 reads CASSQEYAGQASSGANVLTF. CDR3 bases: TGTGCCAGCAGCCAAGAATACGCTGGACAGGCCTCTTCTGGGGCCAACGTCCTGACTTTC.

The chain recombines TRBV25-1 with TRBJ2-1; 7 bases align to TRBD1. The CDR3 sequence is 15 residues long. CDR1 and CDR2 (germline): MGHDK, SYGVNS. Trimming removed 7 bases from V and 3 bases from J; junction bases left unmatched: 9. CDR3 nucleotide sequence: TGTGCCAGCACAGAGGGGGCCCTTCACTACAATGAGCAGTTCTTC. This gives the protein CASTEGALHYNEQFF.

This clone was seen once. The chain links TRBV10-3 to TRBJ1-6; D gene ambiguous. Germline assignment: CDR1 ENHRY and CDR2 SYGVKD. V was cut by 2 bases and J by 8 bases, with 7 bases left in between. This CDR3 has 13 residues. In nucleotides, the CDR3 is TGTGCCATCAGTGAGCTAACCCATTCACCCCTCCACTTT. It is translated as CAISELTHSPLHF.

V and J are TRBV19 and TRBJ2-1, with 12 bases that match TRBD2. Per germline, CDR1 LNHDA and CDR2 SQIVND (reference sequence). The CDR3 covers 15 residues. V shed 4 bases and J 7 bases; nucleotides not matched to a gene: 5. The CDR3 sequence is CASSTGTSGWNEQFF. In DNA form, the CDR3 reads TGTGCCAGTAGTACCGGGACTAGCGGGTGGAATGAGCAGTTCTTC.

The chain links TRBV5-1 to TRBJ2-2; D might be TRBD1 (6 bases). Deletions cut 4 bases from V and 3 bases from J, with 13 bases between. The CDR3 is 15 residues long. In germline, CDR1 is SGHRS, CDR2 YFSETQ. The CDR3 spells CASSPSRGDTGELFF. CDR3 bases: TGCGCCAGCAGCCCGTCCAGGGGTGACACCGGGGAGCTGTTTTTT. Combining the CDR3 with reference TRBV5-1 and TRBJ2-2 gives the whole variable domain KAGVTQTPRYLIKTRGQQVTLSCSPISGHRSVSWYQQTPGQGLQFLFEYFSETQRNKGNFPGRFSGRQFSNSRSEMNVSTLELGDSALYLCASSPSRGDTGELFFGEGSRLTVL.

The chain joins TRBV7-3 to TRBJ1-1; 9 positions match TRBD1. V shed 1 base and J 7 bases; nucleotides not matched to a gene: 10. The CDR3 totals 16 residues. The germline V gene encodes CDR1 SGHTA and CDR2 FQGTGA. CDR3 in DNA: TGTGCCAGCAGCTTAAAGGCCCCCACAGGGGGCAATGAAGCTTTCTTT. Its protein product is CASSLKAPTGGNEAFF.

The chain is built from TRBV28 and TRBJ1-6; D perhaps matches TRBD1 (6 bases). The CDR3 has 12 residues. Trimming took off 8 bases at V and 11 bases at J, with 13 bases between the two ends. The V gene's germline CDR1 is MDHEN and CDR2 SYDVKM. The CDR3 is CASYRAMAPLHF. The CDR3, as DNA: TGTGCCAGCTACAGGGCCATGGCACCCCTCCACTTT. The variable domain in full, completed from reference TRBV28 and TRBJ1-6, reads DVKVTQSSRYLVKRTGEKVFLECVQDMDHENMFWYRQDPGLGLRLIYFSYDVKMKEKGDIPEGYSVSREKKERFSLILESASTNQTSMYLCASYRAMAPLHFGNGTRLTVT.

The J gene is TRBJ1-2, the V gene TRBV11-2; TRBD1 is a possible D gene (5 bases). The CDR3 extends over 13 amino acids. CDR1 SGHAT and CDR2 FQNNGV come from the germline V gene. V was cut by 6 bases and J by 8 bases, with 16 bases left in between. DNA for the CDR3: TGTGCCAGCAGACCAGACAGCGGGCAAGGCTACACCTTC. This translates into CASRPDSGQGYTF.

The V gene is TRBV2, the J gene TRBJ2-3; TRBD1 matches 9 bases. Germline CDR1 and CDR2: SNHLY and FYNNEI. The V segment lost 7 bases and the J segment 2 bases; nucleotides outside the gene matches: 22. CDR3 length equals 20 residues. Here the CDR3 reads CASTDTAGLRTGEVTDTQYF. The CDR3 region has the DNA TGTGCCAGCACCGACACCGCAGGGTTAAGGACAGGGGAAGTCACAGATACGCAGTATTTT.

The gene calls are TRBV4-1 and TRBJ1-1, with 9 bases aligning to TRBD1. With 5 bases clipped from V and 8 bases from J, the junction kept 6 bases outside the gene matches. The CDR3 length is 13 residues. Germline V gene lookup returns CDR1 MGHRA and CDR2 YSYEKL. The CDR3 nucleotides read TGCGCCAGCAGCTATACAGGGGGCAAAGAAGCTTTCTTT. This gives the protein CASSYTGGKEAFF.

The chain employs TRBV5-6 and TRBJ1-2, with D unclear. CDR3 length equals 14 residues. Germline assignment: CDR1 SGHDT and CDR2 YYEEEE. V was cut by 6 bases and J by 6 bases, with 18 bases left in between. Here the CDR3 reads CASIPGGRLHGYTF. Written as DNA, the CDR3 is TGTGCCAGCATCCCCGGAGGTCGGCTCCATGGCTACACCTTC.

The chain has TRBV18 and TRBJ1-6, with D hard to call. The CDR3 is 16 amino acids. The ends were cut back, 2 bases at V and 7 bases at J, with 15 bases in the middle. Germline V gene lookup returns CDR1 KGHSH and CDR2 LQKENI. In DNA, the CDR3 is TGTGCCAGCTCACCAAAAACCGGAGGTGGAAATTCACCCCTCCACTTT. Translating gives CASSPKTGGGNSPLHF. The complete variable domain, with remaining parts taken from reference TRBV18 and TRBJ1-6, reads NAGVMQNPRHLVRRRGQEARLRCSPMKGHSHVYWYRQLPEEGLKFMVYLQKENIIDESGMPKERFSAEFPKEGPSILRIQQVVRGDSAAYFCASSPKTGGGNSPLHFGNGTRLTVT.

The chain is built from TRBV5-1 and TRBJ1-1; TRBD1 matches 10 bases. The CDR3 extends over 15 amino acids. The germline V gene has CDR1 SGHRS and CDR2 YFSETQ. The V gene end was trimmed by 4 bases and the J gene end by 4 bases; junction bases not matched to a gene: 7. In nucleotides, the CDR3 is TGCGCCAGCAGCCCCAGGACAGGGGGTGGCACTGAAGCTTTCTTT. Translation: CASSPRTGGGTEAFF.

The chain joins TRBV4-1 to TRBJ2-2, with TRBD2 matching 11 bases. The CDR3 is 18 residues long. V lost 0 bases, J lost 4 bases, and 7 bases stayed unmatched. Germline V gives CDR1 MGHRA, CDR2 YSYEKL. The CDR3 protein is CASSQDRTSGRPTGELFF. CDR3 bases: TGCGCCAGCAGCCAAGATCGAACTAGCGGGAGACCCACCGGGGAGCTGTTTTTT.

Only one count was recorded for this clone. This chain links TRBV6-5 with TRBJ1-5, with TRBD1 matching over 12 bases. CDR3 length: 16 amino acids. The germline V gene encodes CDR1 MNHEY and CDR2 SVGAGI. V was pared by 4 bases and J by 2 bases, with 3 bases of the junction left unmatched. This CDR3 is CASSSGQGAGNQPQHF. The CDR3 DNA sequence: TGTGCCAGCAGTTCGGGACAGGGGGCTGGCAATCAGCCCCAGCATTTT.

This chain connects TRBV9 to TRBJ2-3; D is ambiguous. CDR1 is SGDLS, CDR2 YYNGEE, per germline. Trimming stripped 1 base from V and 1 base from J, with 4 bases between. The CDR3 has 13 residues. This CDR3 reads CASSVPGTDTQYF. In DNA, the CDR3 is TGTGCCAGCAGCGTACCCGGCACAGATACGCAGTATTTT. The variable domain in full, with the rest retrieved from reference TRBV9 and TRBJ2-3, is DSGVTQTPKHLITATGQRVTLRCSPRSGDLSVYWYQQSLDQGLQFLIQYYNGEERAKGNILERFSAQQFPDLHSELNLSSLELGDSALYFCASSVPGTDTQYFGPGTRLTVL.

The genes are TRBV4-3 and TRBJ1-5; maybe TRBD1 (6 bases). Trimming stripped 3 bases from V and 0 bases from J, with 12 bases between. The CDR3 runs to 16 residues. Germline V lookup: CDR1 LGHNA, CDR2 YSLEER. The CDR3 nucleotides read TGCGCCAGCAGCCAGGGCCGGACAGCTAGCAATCAGCCCCAGCATTTT. This translates into CASSQGRTASNQPQHF.

The chain recombines TRBV3-1 (or the pseudogene TRBV3-2) with TRBJ2-6, with D tentatively TRBD2 (5 bases). V was shortened by 7 bases and J by 0 bases, with 7 bases between the two germline ends. There are 14 residues in the CDR3. From germline, CDR1 is LGHDT and CDR2 YNNKEL (reference sequence). This CDR3 is CASNRGSGANVLTF. The DNA for the CDR3 is TGTGCCAGCAACCGGGGCTCTGGGGCCAACGTCCTGACTTTC.

This clone appeared once. The rearrangement joins TRBV10-3 to TRBJ2-1; 7 bases fit TRBD2. The CDR3 runs 15 residues. CDR1 ENHRY and CDR2 SYGVKD come from the germline V gene. Trimming cost V 4 bases and J 5 bases; bases outside gene matches: 8. CDR3 nucleotide sequence: TGTGCCATCAGTGGGGGCGGGGGACTAAACAATGAGCAGTTCTTC. It is translated as CAISGGGGLNNEQFF.

The chain joins TRBV19 to TRBJ2-1; tentative D call: TRBD2 (7 bases). The CDR3 covers 17 residues. Germline V gene lookup returns CDR1 LNHDA and CDR2 SQIVND (reference sequence). V dropped 7 bases and J dropped 8 bases, with 27 bases sitting between them. This chain's CDR3 is CASTNLGRGDGHDEQFF. CDR3 nucleotides: TGTGCCAGTACCAACTTGGGGAGGGGGGACGGACACGATGAGCAGTTCTTC.

The chain uses TRBV4-3 and TRBJ1-4; possibly TRBD1 for D (5 bases). This CDR3 contains 16 residues. Germline-derived CDR1 and CDR2 are LGHNA and YSLEER. V was cut by 0 bases and J by 1 base, with 9 bases left in between. This chain's CDR3 is CASSQDRVVTNEKLFF. CDR3 nucleotide sequence: TGCGCCAGCAGCCAAGACAGGGTAGTAACTAATGAAAAACTGTTTTTT.

V and J are TRBV9 and TRBJ1-4; 8 nucleotides line up with TRBD1. CDR1 and CDR2 (germline): SGDLS, YYNGEE. The CDR3 has 17 amino acids. Trimming removed 3 bases from V and 8 bases from J; junction bases left unmatched: 15. The CDR3 sequence: CASSAGLLDRGWEKLFF. The CDR3 DNA reads as TGTGCCAGCAGCGCCGGCCTTCTTGACAGGGGTTGGGAAAAACTGTTTTTT.

V usage is TRBV12-5 and J usage is TRBJ2-7; 9 bases align to TRBD2. With 4 bases clipped from V and 2 bases from J, the junction kept 6 bases outside the gene matches. Germline values: CDR1 LGHNT, CDR2 FRNRAP. The length of the CDR3 is 15 residues. The CDR3 spells CASGSPIAGAYEQYF. Written as DNA, the CDR3 is TGTGCTAGTGGTTCCCCAATAGCGGGAGCCTACGAGCAGTACTTC.

Note on this clone: One junction end does not reproduce the germline sequence, and a read error may be involved. The chain employs TRBV5-1 and TRBJ2-7; no reliable D call. CDR3 length equals 11 residues. Germline CDR1 and CDR2: SGHRS and YFSETQ. The CDR3 DNA is TGCGCCAGCAGTCCCTCCGACGAGCAGTACTTC. Translation gives CASSPSDEQYF.

The CDR3 region is CASSPRQGPTNEQFF. For the CDR3, the DNA is TGTGCCAGCTCACCCCGACAGGGCCCTACCAATGAGCAGTTCTTC. V and J are TRBV18 and TRBJ2-1, with 7 bases aligning to TRBD1. The CDR3 length is 15 residues. Germline CDR1 and CDR2: KGHSH and LQKENI. The V segment lost 3 bases and the J segment 6 bases; nucleotides outside the gene matches: 8.

This clone was counted between two and nine times. The chain has TRBV5-1 and TRBJ2-2, with D unclear. V lost 0 bases, J lost 2 bases, and 8 bases lay in between. The CDR3 totals 15 residues. Germline V gene data show CDR1 as SGHRS and CDR2 as YFSETQ. DNA of the CDR3: TGCGCCAGCAGCTTGGCCTCACTCAACACCGGGGAGCTGTTTTTT. Amino acids: CASSLASLNTGELFF.

The chain has TRBV7-3 and TRBJ2-7; TRBD1 matches 9 bases. The V gene end was trimmed by 1 base and the J gene end by 6 bases; junction bases not matched to a gene: 7. The CDR3 consists of 15 residues. Germline loops: CDR1 SGHTA, CDR2 FQGTGA. The CDR3 loop is CASSLRPDRGAEQYF. CDR3 coding DNA: TGTGCCAGCAGCTTAAGACCCGACAGGGGGGCCGAGCAGTACTTC.